The rows below give T cell receptor beta chains drawn from one sample of a study of blood T cell repertoires in COVID-19. Some clones are missing from TCRdb's copy, which holds only in-frame ones; the method was immunoSEQ multiplex PCR. The sample shows some 380,000 clones, 90% of them seen only once. The sample was peripheral blood. All receptors come from a young man with active or convalescent COVID-19. The CDR3 runs from the conserved cysteine through the conserved F or W. The order of the fields is V gene, clone size, D gene, J gene, CDR3 DNA, CDR3 protein. D genes are given only for firm matches. Size tells how often a clone was seen (once, few, many) or the class of an expanded clone, and some rows leave it out.

TRBV6-2/TRBV6-3	NA	NA	TRBJ2-7	TGTGCCAGCAGTCCCGGGGACGAGCAGTACTTC	CASSPGDEQYF
TRBV4-2	few	TRBD1	TRBJ1-5	TGTGCCAGCAGCCCGGGATCGGCCGGGACAGCTAGCAATCAGCCCCAGCATTTT	CASSPGSAGTASNQPQHF
TRBV28	NA	NA	TRBJ2-7	TGTGCCAGCAGTTTTTCCGCTACCTACGAGCAGTACTTC	CASSFSATYEQYF
TRBV6-6	NA	TRBD2	TRBJ2-7	TGTGCCAGCAGCGACGGGTCGGCTAGCGGTGGAGGGGAGCAGTACTTC	CASSDGSASGGGEQYF
TRBV28	NA	TRBD1	TRBJ1-2	TGTGCCAGCAAGGGACAGTCCTATGGCTACACCTTC	CASKGQSYGYTF
TRBV15	NA	TRBD2	TRBJ2-5	TGTGCCACCAGCAGAGGGGGGGGGAAAGGGCGAGAGACCCAGTACTTC	CATSRGGGKGRETQYF
TRBV19	NA	TRBD2	TRBJ2-3	TGTGCCAGTAGTATACTGACTAGCGGGGGCACAGATACGCAGTATTTT	CASSILTSGGTDTQYF
TRBV28	NA	NA	TRBJ1-5	TGTGCCAGCAGTTCAGCGGGGGGCAATCAGCCCCAGCATTTT	CASSSAGGNQPQHF
TRBV28	NA	NA	TRBJ2-7	TGTGCCAGCAGTTCCTGGACTACCTCCTACGAGCAGTACTTC	CASSSWTTSYEQYF
TRBV6-6	NA	NA	TRBJ1-2	TGTGCCAGCAGTTACCAGGGCGAATATGGCTACACCTTC	CASSYQGEYGYTF
TRBV29-1	NA	TRBD1	TRBJ2-7	TGCAGCGTTGAGGGGGGACAGGAAACCTCCTACGAGCAGTACTTC	CSVEGGQETSYEQYF
TRBV28	once	NA	TRBJ2-7	TGTGCCAGCAGTGTGACAGGGAGGTACGAGCAGTACTTC	CASSVTGRYEQYF
TRBV29-1	NA	TRBD2	TRBJ2-1	TGCAGCGTTGCGGGAGGGCCGAATGAGCAGTTCTTC	CSVAGGPNEQFF
TRBV7-9	NA	NA	TRBJ1-2	TGTGCCAGCAGCTCGTCTTACGGGGCTAACTATGGCTACACCTTC	CASSSSYGANYGYTF
TRBV6-5	NA	NA	TRBJ2-7	TGTGCCAGCAGTTATTGGTTGGGCAGCGAGCAGTACTTC	CASSYWLGSEQYF
TRBV24-1	NA	TRBD2	TRBJ2-1	TGTGCCACCAGTGTTGGACTAGCGGGTGGTTCTAGCTCCTACAATGAGCAGTTCTTC	CATSVGLAGGSSSYNEQFF
TRBV28	NA	NA	TRBJ2-7	TGTGCCAGCAGTCCCCTGAGACAAGGCTCCTACGAGCAGTACTTC	CASSPLRQGSYEQYF
TRBV6-5	NA	TRBD1	TRBJ1-5	TGTGCCAGCAGTTACTCGACAGGGGGCAATCAGCCCCAGCATTTT	CASSYSTGGNQPQHF
TRBV5-1	NA	TRBD1	TRBJ1-4	TGCGCCAGCAGCCCAAGACAGGGGACGGTTGAAAAACTGTTTTTT	CASSPRQGTVEKLFF
TRBV4-3	NA	TRBD2	TRBJ2-1	TGCGCCAGCAGCCAACCCCCTAGCGGGGGGGCAGGGAATGAGCAGTTCTTC	CASSQPPSGGAGNEQFF
TRBV5-8	once	NA	TRBJ1-5	TGTGCCAGCAGCTTGACGGGGAATAATAATCAGCCCCAGCATTTT	CASSLTGNNNQPQHF
TRBV6-1	NA	TRBD1	TRBJ2-1	TGTGCCAGCAGTGACCCGGGACAGGGTAAAAATGAGCAGTTCTTC	CASSDPGQGKNEQFF
TRBV7-2	NA	TRBD2	TRBJ2-1	TGTGCCAGCAGCATACCTAGCGGGAGTGGCTTGGATGAGCAGTTCTTC	CASSIPSGSGLDEQFF
TRBV5-6	NA	NA	TRBJ1-1	TGTGCCAGCAGCTTGACCTCGGGGGGCAGAGCTTTCTTT	CASSLTSGGRAFF
TRBV4-2	NA	TRBD2	TRBJ2-3	TGTGCCAGCAGCCAAGATAGCGGGAGCTCAGATACGCAGTATTTT	CASSQDSGSSDTQYF
TRBV18	NA	TRBD2	TRBJ2-5	TGTGCCAGCTCACAAATCTGGACTAGCGAGGGAGAGACCCAGTACTTC	CASSQIWTSEGETQYF
TRBV5-4	NA	NA	TRBJ1-2	TGTGCCAGCAGCTTTACAGGGAACTATGGCTACACCTTC	CASSFTGNYGYTF
TRBV27	NA	TRBD1	TRBJ1-6	TGTGCCAGCAGTTTGGGACAGGTCGCCTATAATTCACCCCTCCACTTT	CASSLGQVAYNSPLHF
TRBV19	NA	NA	TRBJ2-5	TGTGCCAGTAGTTCGCAGGGAAGGGAGACCCAGTACTTC	CASSSQGRETQYF
TRBV12-3/TRBV12-4	NA	NA	TRBJ2-5	TGTGCCAGCAGGCAGGGGCTGGTGAAGACCCAGTACTTC	CASRQGLVKTQYF
TRBV18	NA	NA	TRBJ2-7	TGTGCCAGCTCACCAAGCAGCGGGTCCTCCTACGAGCAGTACTTC	CASSPSSGSSYEQYF
TRBV15	NA	NA	TRBJ2-1	TGTGCCACCAGCGGCAGGGACAATGAGCAGTTCTTC	CATSGRDNEQFF
TRBV24-1	few	TRBD1	TRBJ1-5	TGTGCCACCGGATCTCAGGGGGGCTTATCGCCCCAGCATTTT	CATGSQGGLSPQHF
TRBV30	NA	NA	TRBJ1-5	TGTGCCTGGAGCGACCCCCGGGGTAGCAATCAGCCCCAGCATTTT	CAWSDPRGSNQPQHF
TRBV6-2/TRBV6-3	NA	TRBD1	TRBJ1-1	TGTGCCAGCAGCTGGACAGGGTTGTACACTGAAGCTTTCTTT	CASSWTGLYTEAFF
TRBV28	NA	TRBD1	TRBJ2-7	TGTGCCAGCAGTTTCGCCCCACAGGGGATATCCTACGAGCAGTACTTC	CASSFAPQGISYEQYF
TRBV4-2	NA	NA	TRBJ1-5	TGTGCCAGCAGCCAAGCGGCGGGTGCAGGCAATCAGCCCCAGCATTTT	CASSQAAGAGNQPQHF
TRBV27	NA	NA	TRBJ1-2	TGTCGGCGCAGGGCGGCTATCTATGGCTACACCTTC	CRRRAAIYGYTF
TRBV7-9	NA	NA	TRBJ1-6	TGTGCCAGCAGCTTAGCGCAGGGCAGCTCACCCCTCCACTTT	CASSLAQGSSPLHF
TRBV23-1	NA	NA	TRBJ1-4	TGCGCCAGCAGCGGGAGACATAATGAAAAACTGTTTTTT	CASSGRHNEKLFF
TRBV5-5	NA	NA	TRBJ1-1	TGTGCCAGCAAGGTGCAGGGACAAGTGAACACTGAAGCTTTCTTT	CASKVQGQVNTEAFF
TRBV6-2/TRBV6-3	NA	NA	TRBJ1-1	TGTGCCAGCAGTTACGGACAGATCATGAACACTGAAGCTTTCTTT	CASSYGQIMNTEAFF
TRBV5-1	NA	NA	TRBJ1-2	TGCGCCAGCAGCTTGGCAGGGAGGTCCGATGGCTACACCTTC	CASSLAGRSDGYTF
TRBV3-1/TRBV3-2	NA	NA	TRBJ2-1	TGTGCCAGCAGCCAACCCGTGGCGGTCTACAATGAGCAGTTCTTC	CASSQPVAVYNEQFF
TRBV19	NA	NA	TRBJ1-5	TGTGCCAGTAGTATAGTAGGGGGATTTAATCAGCCCCAGCATTTT	CASSIVGGFNQPQHF
TRBV27	NA	NA	TRBJ1-2	TGTGCCAGCAGCTATCAGGGTGGGAACTATGGCTACACCTTC	CASSYQGGNYGYTF
TRBV19	NA	TRBD1	TRBJ1-5	TGTGCCAGTAGACAGGGGATTCGCAATCAGCCCCAGCATTTT	CASRQGIRNQPQHF
TRBV19	NA	NA	TRBJ2-3	TGTGCCAGTAGTTCCCGGACGGGGAATACGCAGTATTTT	CASSSRTGNTQYF
TRBV4-2	NA	NA	TRBJ2-6	TGTGCCAGCAGCCAAGATTTTTTGACCCCTGGGGCCAACGTGCTGACTTTC	CASSQDFLTPGANVLTF
TRBV3-1/TRBV3-2	NA	NA	TRBJ2-7	TGTGCCAGCAGCCGACGTGGGACACCTACCTACGAGCAGTACTTC	CASSRRGTPTYEQYF
TRBV4-2	NA	TRBD2	TRBJ2-7	TGTGCCAGCGGGAGGACTAGCGGGGTGGGCTACGAGCAGTACTTC	CASGRTSGVGYEQYF